This TCR beta chain was recorded in a study of PD-1 blockade in classical Hodgkin lymphoma. Germline V gives CDR1 SQVTM, CDR2 ANQGSEA. V was pared by 0 bases and J by 3 bases, with 11 bases between. This CDR3 comprises 14 residues. This table comes from immunoSEQ multiplex PCR, and its TCRdb copy is limited to in-frame clones, with some not included. This table has about 15,000 clones, approximately 91% appearing once. The time point: newly diagnosed, previously untreated cHL patient sample. After thawing, PBMCs were subjected to magnetic negative selection to isolate CD8+ T cells. The sample taken for sequencing was CD8+ T cells from blood. This chain joins TRBV29-1 and TRBJ2-5, with D perhaps TRBD1 (6 bases). The receptor was derived from a human donor with classical Hodgkin lymphoma. The CDR3 sequence: CSVEEAGAEETQYF. The CDR3 DNA follows: TGCAGCGTTGAAGAGGCAGGGGCTGAAGAGACCCAGTACTTC.